The source of this T cell receptor beta chain is a study of blood T cell repertoires in COVID-19. Unmatched junction bases numbered 1, after V lost 4 bases and J lost 6 bases. The CDR3 covers 15 residues. Germline V CDR1 and CDR2: MDHEN, SYDVKM. TCRdb keeps only in-frame clones here, not all; method: immunoSEQ multiplex PCR. The data show 60,000 to 85,000 clones, with around 85% seen just once and 4.4% held by the top ten. The chain carries TRBV28 and TRBJ2-3, with 16 bases that match TRBD2. Sequencing was carried out using peripheral blood. The origin of this receptor is a man in his fifties with active COVID-19. This CDR3 reads CASSSGLAGGDTQYF. The CDR3, as DNA: TGTGCCAGCAGTTCGGGACTAGCGGGAGGGGATACGCAGTATTTT.